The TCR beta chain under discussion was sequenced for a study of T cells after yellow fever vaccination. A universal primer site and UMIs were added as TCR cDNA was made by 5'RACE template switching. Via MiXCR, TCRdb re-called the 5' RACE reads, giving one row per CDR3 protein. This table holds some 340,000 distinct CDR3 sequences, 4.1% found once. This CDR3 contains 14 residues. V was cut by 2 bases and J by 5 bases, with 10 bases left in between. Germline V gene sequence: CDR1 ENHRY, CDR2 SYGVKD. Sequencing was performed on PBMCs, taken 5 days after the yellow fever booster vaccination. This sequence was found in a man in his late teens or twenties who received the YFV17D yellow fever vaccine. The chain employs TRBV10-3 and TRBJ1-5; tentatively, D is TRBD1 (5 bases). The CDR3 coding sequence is TGTGCCATCAGTGAGAGGATAGGGGATCAGCCCCAGCATTTT. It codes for CAISERIGDQPQHF.